Below are 27 T cell receptor beta chains sequenced from a single sample in a study of T-cell memory formation after mild COVID-19. TCRdb processed the 5' RACE reads anew with MiXCR; each CDR3 protein has one entry. In the table there are 40,000 to 45,000 distinct CDR3 sequences, about a tenth of which are singletons. The sequenced sample consisted of PBMCs or a T cell subset sorted from them (not recorded which). The receptor source for this set is an adult woman who had mild COVID-19 (a few samples of this study predate the infection). Cell type and time point are not known.

J is TRBJ1-1 and V is TRBV7-2; no clear D. Trimming pared 0 bases from V and 8 bases from J, leaving 19 bases between. Germline V gene lookup returns CDR1 SGHTA and CDR2 FQGNSA. The CDR3 covers 16 residues. The CDR3 sequence is CASSLAGSRPELEAFF. The CDR3 DNA is TGTGCCAGCAGCTTAGCAGGGTCCCGTCCGGAACTGGAAGCTTTCTTT.

This clonotype turned up a few times. V and J are TRBV6-1 and TRBJ1-6; D remains unclear. CDR3 size: 13 residues. The germline V gene encodes CDR1 MNHNS and CDR2 SASEGT. The germline V and J ends were trimmed by 4 bases and 6 bases, with 7 bases remaining between them. CDR3 bases: TGTGCCAGCAGTGGCGGGATTAATTCACCCCTCCACTTT. This translates into CASSGGINSPLHF.

The V and J genes are TRBV2 and TRBJ2-7; D may match TRBD1 or TRBD2 (6 bases each). The ends were cut back, 4 bases at V and 6 bases at J, with 16 bases in the middle. Germline values: CDR1 SNHLY, CDR2 FYNNEI. This CDR3 has 14 residues. The DNA for the CDR3 is TGTGCCAGCAGTGTACTGCCGGAGGGGGTCGAGCAGTACTTC. Residues: CASSVLPEGVEQYF.

This clonotype is deemed medium-sized. The chain combines TRBV5-6 with TRBJ2-7; 11 bases line up with TRBD1. CDR3 length: 16 amino acids. CDR1 is SGHDT, CDR2 YYEEEE, per germline. V lost 2 bases and J lost 0; bases outside the gene matches: 4. CDR3 nucleotides: TGTGCCAGCAGCTTCCTAGGGACAGGGGGCTCCTACGAGCAGTACTTC. It yields the protein CASSFLGTGGSYEQYF.

The gene calls are TRBV7-8 and TRBJ2-2; a weak D match, TRBD1 (6 bases). The germline V and J ends were trimmed by 3 bases and 5 bases, with 10 bases remaining between them. The germline gives CDR1 SGHVS, CDR2 FQNEAQ. The CDR3 has 14 residues. For the CDR3, the DNA is TGTGCCAGCAGCTTCCAGACAGGTACCGGGGAGCTGTTTTTT. Residues: CASSFQTGTGELFF.

In its sample, this clonotype was seen a few times. The chain links TRBV3-1 to TRBJ2-3, with 8 bases matching TRBD2. This CDR3 has 16 amino acids. Germline loops: CDR1 LGHDT, CDR2 YNNKEL (reference sequence). V trimming: 4 bases; J trimming: 6 bases; junction bases outside the gene matches: 12. CDR3 nucleotide sequence: TGTGCCAGCAGCCCCGGTCTTCGGGGGGGTGGGGATACGCAGTATTTT. As protein: CASSPGLRGGGDTQYF.

This clonotype has only a few counts. The chain is built from TRBV15 and TRBJ2-1; D is undetermined. From germline, CDR1 is LNHNV and CDR2 YYDKDF (reference sequence). This CDR3 is built from 15 residues. V lost 0 bases to trimming and J lost 7 bases, with 13 bases between them. The CDR3 loop is CATSRDVVGTNEQFF. CDR3 sequence (DNA): TGTGCCACCAGCAGAGATGTGGTAGGTACGAATGAGCAGTTCTTC.

This clonotype was counted at least ten times. This chain links TRBV18 with TRBJ2-7, with TRBD1 identical over 10 bases. Germline V gives CDR1 KGHSH, CDR2 LQKENI. With 4 bases clipped from V and 4 bases from J, the junction kept 4 bases outside the gene matches. The CDR3 spans 14 residues. CDR3 nucleotide sequence: TGTGCCAGCTCACAGGACAGGGGGAAGTACGAGCAGTACTTC. Its protein product is CASSQDRGKYEQYF. Full variable domain (outside the CDR3, taken from reference TRBV18 and TRBJ2-7): NAGVMQNPRHLVRRRGQEARLRCSPMKGHSHVYWYRQLPEEGLKFMVYLQKENIIDESGMPKERFSAEFPKEGPSILRIQQVVRGDSAAYFCASSQDRGKYEQYFGPGTRLTVT.

The table lists this clonotype with many counts. The gene calls are TRBV7-6 and TRBJ2-1, with 12 bases matching TRBD2. V lost 3 bases, J lost 8 bases, and 8 bases stayed unmatched. Germline V gene lookup returns CDR1 SGHVS and CDR2 FNYEAQ. The CDR3 length is 16 residues. CDR3 nucleotide sequence: TGTGCCAGCAGCTTCACTAGCGGGAGGCCGTTTGATGAGCAGTTCTTC. It yields the protein CASSFTSGRPFDEQFF.

The chain joins TRBV14 to TRBJ2-3, with TRBD2 matching 10 bases. CDR1 and CDR2 from the germline V gene are SGHDN and FVKESK. J was trimmed by 7 bases and V by 0 bases; bases with no gene match: 10. The CDR3 is 17 residues long. Written as DNA, the CDR3 is TGTGCCAGCAGCCAAGATCAACAACTAGCGGGACGAAATACGCAGTATTTT. Protein: CASSQDQQLAGRNTQYF. The full variable domain, its missing parts supplied by reference TRBV14 and TRBJ2-3, is EAGVTQFPSHSVIEKGQTVTLRCDPISGHDNLYWYRRVMGKEIKFLLHFVKESKQDESGMPNNRFLAERTGGTYSTLKVQPAELEDSGVYFCASSQDQQLAGRNTQYFGPGTRLTVL.

The DNA for the CDR3 is TGTGCCAGCAGCCCTCCGGGCGACTATGGCTACACCTTC. Protein: CASSPPGDYGYTF. The V and J genes are TRBV7-9 and TRBJ1-2; D gene uncertain. The CDR3 is 13 amino acids. CDR1 SEHNR and CDR2 FQNEAQ come from the germline V gene (reference sequence). The V end was cut by 5 bases, the J end by 3 bases, with 10 bases between.

This clonotype was found many times. This sequence joins TRBV19 and TRBJ2-1; 11 positions match TRBD2. The CDR3 is 14 amino acids. V gave up 6 bases and J gave up 10 bases; unmatched junction bases: 8. Germline V gene sequence: CDR1 LNHDA, CDR2 SQIVND (reference sequence). CDR3 nucleotide sequence: TGTGCCAGTAGCGGGGGACTAGCGGAGTGGGAGCAGTTCTTC. It specifies CASSGGLAEWEQFF.

The chain carries TRBV20-1 and TRBJ2-3, with 9 nucleotides matching TRBD2. CDR3 length: 15 residues. After removal of 3 bases from V and 1 base from J, the junction contained 5 bases not matched to a gene. In germline, CDR1 is DFQATT, CDR2 SNEGSKA (reference sequence). CDR3 DNA: TGCAGTGCTAGTAGGCGGGGGGGGGGCACAGATACGCAGTATTTT. Encoded protein: CSASRRGGGTDTQYF.

This clonotype came up many times. J is TRBJ1-2 and V is TRBV5-1; TRBD1 matches at 7 bases. From germline, CDR1 is SGHRS and CDR2 YFSETQ. The CDR3 covers 16 residues. J lost 5 bases, V lost 3 bases, and 13 bases had no gene match. CDR3 residues: CASSWEQGQRGYGYTF. CDR3 in DNA: TGCGCCAGCAGCTGGGAACAGGGACAGCGAGGATATGGCTACACCTTC.

This clonotype has at least ten counts. CDR3 sequence reads: CASSVGSGSTDTQYF. The CDR3 DNA follows: TGTGCCAGCAGCGTAGGCTCAGGGTCCACAGATACGCAGTATTTT. The chain employs TRBV9 and TRBJ2-3; D might be TRBD1 (5 bases). Germline V gives CDR1 SGDLS, CDR2 YYNGEE. This CDR3 has 15 residues. Trimming took off 0 bases at V and 2 bases at J, with 10 bases between the two ends. Combining the CDR3 with reference TRBV9 and TRBJ2-3 gives the whole variable domain DSGVTQTPKHLITATGQRVTLRCSPRSGDLSVYWYQQSLDQGLQFLIQYYNGEERAKGNILERFSAQQFPDLHSELNLSSLELGDSALYFCASSVGSGSTDTQYFGPGTRLTVL.

In this sample, this clonotype is medium-sized (0.01 to 0.1%). This chain joins TRBV25-1 and TRBJ2-4; D is undetermined. CDR1 and CDR2 from the germline V gene are MGHDK and SYGVNS. The CDR3 contains 15 residues. The V gene lost 3 bases and the J gene lost 4 bases, with 13 bases spanning the gap. This CDR3 reads CASSEGSVSKNIQYF. CDR3 bases: TGTGCCAGCAGTGAGGGTTCGGTTTCGAAAAACATTCAGTACTTC.

The chain couples TRBV7-8 to TRBJ1-6, with 7 bases fitting TRBD1. There are 18 residues in the CDR3. V dropped 5 bases and J dropped 0; count of bases not matched to a gene: 10. Germline lookup yields CDR1 SGHVS and CDR2 FQNEAQ. CDR3 bases: TGTGCCAGCAGCGTGACAGGGATCCTCAACTCCTATAATTCACCCCTCCACTTT. Protein: CASSVTGILNSYNSPLHF.

This clonotype was observed a few times. The gene calls are TRBV20-1 and TRBJ2-2; 11 nucleotides match TRBD1. The trim removed 6 bases at V and 4 bases at J, leaving 10 bases unmatched. Germline V gives CDR1 DFQATT, CDR2 SNEGSKA (reference sequence). This CDR3 is built from 16 residues. CDR3 sequence reads: CSAQPDRGRGTGELFF. CDR3 bases: TGCAGTGCCCAACCGGACAGGGGGCGCGGCACCGGGGAGCTGTTTTTT.

The chain combines TRBV15 with TRBJ2-1; 7 nucleotides align to TRBD1. Germline CDR1 and CDR2: LNHNV and YYDKDF (reference sequence). Trimming took 2 bases from V and 5 from J; bases not matched to a gene: 6. This CDR3 has 15 residues. The CDR3 DNA sequence: TGTGCCACCAGCAGATACCGGGACAGAGACAATGAGCAGTTCTTC. Its protein is CATSRYRDRDNEQFF.

There are many counts of this clonotype. The V and J genes are TRBV11-2 and TRBJ2-7; D call uncertain. Trimming removed 5 bases at V and 3 bases at J, with 26 bases between. This CDR3 has 18 amino acids. Germline CDR1 is SGHAT and CDR2 is FQNNGV. The CDR3 is CASSRQPLTTDFNYEQYF. Here the CDR3 DNA reads TGTGCCAGCAGCCGTCAACCCCTCACTACCGACTTCAACTACGAGCAGTACTTC.

This clonotype has only a few counts. The gene calls are TRBV7-2 and TRBJ1-1, with TRBD1 matching over 8 bases. The junction had 5 bases not matched to a gene; V was cut back by 3 bases and J by 5 bases. CDR3 length equals 14 residues. Germline CDR1 reads SGHTA; CDR2 reads FQGNSA. CDR3 loop: CASSFGQGRTEAFF. In DNA form, the CDR3 reads TGTGCCAGCAGCTTCGGACAGGGTCGGACTGAAGCTTTCTTT.

V is TRBV5-1 and J is TRBJ2-1; no reliable D call. Germline loops: CDR1 SGHRS, CDR2 YFSETQ. V was clipped by 5 bases and J by 0 bases, with 12 bases between them. This CDR3 region has 15 residues. CDR3 sequence (DNA): TGCGCCAGCAGTCAGGACGTTAGCTCCTACAATGAGCAGTTCTTC. This encodes CASSQDVSSYNEQFF.

This clonotype was found a few times. This chain connects TRBV2 to TRBJ2-3; D might be TRBD1 (5 bases). Deletions cut 7 bases from V and 0 bases from J, with 11 bases between. CDR3 length equals 14 residues. Per germline, CDR1 SNHLY and CDR2 FYNNEI. CDR3: CASTRTTSTDTQYF. The DNA of the CDR3 is TGTGCCAGCACAAGGACAACTAGCACAGATACGCAGTATTTT.

This clonotype is medium-sized within its sample. The rearrangement links TRBV7-6 to TRBJ1-3; no reliable D call. V was pared by 1 base and J by 0 bases, with 7 bases between. The CDR3 loop spans 15 amino acids. Germline lookup yields CDR1 SGHVS and CDR2 FNYEAQ. Here the CDR3 DNA reads TGTGCCAGCAGCTTAGACCCGAGCTCTGGAAACACCATATATTTT. This gives the protein CASSLDPSSGNTIYF.

The J gene is TRBJ1-1, the V gene TRBV28; the match to TRBD1 covers 7 bases. This CDR3 spans 14 amino acids. Germline CDR1 is MDHEN and CDR2 is SYDVKM. The ends lost 6 bases at V and 1 base at J; junction bases unmatched: 5. In DNA form, the CDR3 reads TGTGCCAGCAGGTCCCAGGGGGGGAACACTGAAGCTTTCTTT. This codes for CASRSQGGNTEAFF.

The chain links TRBV28 to TRBJ2-4; TRBD1 is a possible D gene (6 bases). The CDR3 consists of 16 residues. CDR1 is MDHEN and CDR2 is SYDVKM in the germline V gene. The V end lost 4 bases, the J end lost 0 bases, and 13 bases lay between the germline ends. The CDR3 DNA is TGTGCCAGCAGTTCTACAGGGTTCCTAGCCAAAAACATTCAGTACTTC. Translation: CASSSTGFLAKNIQYF.

By share, this clonotype ranks as medium-sized. V is TRBV2 and J is TRBJ2-2; 7 nucleotides line up with TRBD1. The germline gives CDR1 SNHLY, CDR2 FYNNEI. CDR3 size: 13 residues. V shed 6 bases and J 7 bases; nucleotides not matched to a gene: 5. The CDR3 region is CASRRQGGGELFF. The CDR3 DNA sequence: TGTGCCAGCAGGCGACAGGGCGGCGGGGAGCTGTTTTTT.